The rows below give T cell receptor beta chains drawn from one sample of a study of cytomegalovirus exposure and HLA in healthy donors. Assay used: immunoSEQ multiplex PCR; TCRdb lists only in-frame clones, some missing. The sample lists around 130,000 clones, 70% to 85% occurring once. The specimen sequenced was PBMCs. Every receptor here comes from a woman aged 18 to 35 in good health and CMV-seropositive. Both conserved end residues are part of each CDR3. A D gene is named only where the DNA matches it firmly. Only part of the rows carry a size: once, few, many, or a class if the clone is expanded.

D gene: TRBD1; clone size: -; V gene: TRBV14; J gene: TRBJ2-2; CDR3 protein: CASSQETGEGTGELFF; CDR3 DNA: TGTGCCAGCAGCCAAGAAACAGGGGAAGGGACCGGGGAGCTGTTTTTT
D gene: TRBD1; clone size: -; V gene: TRBV27; J gene: TRBJ2-1; CDR3 protein: CASSPGQDINNEQFF; CDR3 DNA: TGTGCCAGCAGTCCGGGACAGGACATAAACAATGAGCAGTTCTTC
D gene: -; clone size: once; V gene: TRBV30; J gene: TRBJ2-3; CDR3 protein: CAWGGGGADTQYF; CDR3 DNA: TGTGCCTGGGGAGGAGGGGGGGCAGATACGCAGTATTTT
D gene: TRBD1; clone size: -; V gene: TRBV29-1; J gene: TRBJ2-7; CDR3 protein: CSVLRTGDYYEQYF; CDR3 DNA: TGCAGCGTCCTCCGGACAGGAGACTACTACGAGCAGTACTTC
D gene: TRBD1; clone size: once; V gene: TRBV30; J gene: TRBJ2-3; CDR3 protein: CALNRGQGDTQYF; CDR3 DNA: TGTGCCTTGAACAGGGGGCAAGGAGATACGCAGTATTTT
D gene: TRBD1; clone size: -; V gene: TRBV25-1; J gene: TRBJ1-2; CDR3 protein: CASSEWDSEGYTF; CDR3 DNA: TGTGCCAGCAGTGAATGGGACAGCGAGGGCTACACCTTC
D gene: -; clone size: -; V gene: TRBV19; J gene: TRBJ1-1; CDR3 protein: CASSILRETEAFF; CDR3 DNA: TGTGCCAGTAGTATATTGAGGGAAACTGAAGCTTTCTTT
D gene: -; clone size: -; V gene: TRBV4-1; J gene: TRBJ1-6; CDR3 protein: CASSQDPQGSSYNSPLHF; CDR3 DNA: TGCGCCAGCAGCCAAGATCCCCAGGGAAGCTCCTATAATTCACCCCTCCACTTT
D gene: TRBD1; clone size: few; V gene: TRBV6-5; J gene: TRBJ2-2; CDR3 protein: CASRKGQGGAGELFF; CDR3 DNA: TGTGCCAGCAGAAAGGGACAGGGGGGGGCCGGGGAGCTGTTTTTT
D gene: -; clone size: -; V gene: TRBV28; J gene: TRBJ1-5; CDR3 protein: CASSFGRQPQHF; CDR3 DNA: TGTGCCAGCAGTTTTGGGCGACAGCCCCAGCATTTT
D gene: TRBD2; clone size: -; V gene: TRBV28; J gene: TRBJ2-3; CDR3 protein: CASSFHSVAGSSDTQYF; CDR3 DNA: TGTGCCAGCAGTTTCCATTCAGTAGCGGGGTCCTCCGATACGCAGTATTTT
D gene: TRBD2; clone size: few; V gene: TRBV9; J gene: TRBJ2-7; CDR3 protein: CASSVGAGDAYEQYF; CDR3 DNA: TGTGCCAGCAGCGTAGGAGCGGGGGACGCCTACGAGCAGTACTTC
D gene: -; clone size: -; V gene: TRBV25-1; J gene: TRBJ1-1; CDR3 protein: CASSENIPTGGVNTEAFF; CDR3 DNA: TGTGCCAGCAGTGAAAACATCCCCACGGGTGGCGTGAACACTGAAGCTTTCTTT
D gene: -; clone size: -; V gene: TRBV7-3; J gene: TRBJ2-3; CDR3 protein: CASSPAAGAGRDTQYF; CDR3 DNA: TGTGCCAGCAGCCCAGCGGCAGGGGCAGGGAGAGATACGCAGTATTTT
D gene: -; clone size: -; V gene: TRBV19; J gene: TRBJ1-2; CDR3 protein: CASSVREARYGYTF; CDR3 DNA: TGTGCCAGTAGTGTACGAGAGGCGCGCTATGGCTACACCTTC
D gene: -; clone size: -; V gene: TRBV18; J gene: TRBJ1-5; CDR3 protein: CASSPLGQSFNQPQHF; CDR3 DNA: TGTGCCAGCTCACCCCTCGGACAGTCTTTCAATCAGCCCCAGCATTTT
D gene: -; clone size: -; V gene: TRBV2; J gene: TRBJ2-3; CDR3 protein: CASTQRGGTTDTQYF; CDR3 DNA: TGTGCCAGCACCCAGAGGGGGGGCACCACAGATACGCAGTATTTT
D gene: -; clone size: -; V gene: TRBV2; J gene: TRBJ1-1; CDR3 protein: CASRRGGSDTEAFF; CDR3 DNA: TGTGCCAGCAGACGGGGGGGGTCGGACACTGAAGCTTTCTTT
D gene: TRBD1; clone size: -; V gene: TRBV28; J gene: TRBJ1-2; CDR3 protein: CASSFYYGQGGSGYTF; CDR3 DNA: TGTGCCAGCAGTTTTTATTATGGACAGGGAGGAAGCGGCTACACCTTC
D gene: TRBD1; clone size: -; V gene: TRBV5-4; J gene: TRBJ1-1; CDR3 protein: CASSLQGAWDTEAFF; CDR3 DNA: TGTGCCAGCAGCTTACAGGGGGCATGGGACACTGAAGCTTTCTTT
D gene: -; clone size: once; V gene: TRBV2; J gene: TRBJ2-3; CDR3 protein: CASSDWPDTQYF; CDR3 DNA: TGTGCCAGCAGTGACTGGCCAGATACGCAGTATTTT
D gene: TRBD1; clone size: -; V gene: TRBV6-6; J gene: TRBJ1-1; CDR3 protein: CASSDRGQTEAFF; CDR3 DNA: TGTGCCAGCAGTGACAGGGGGCAGACTGAAGCTTTCTTT
D gene: TRBD2; clone size: -; V gene: TRBV12-5; J gene: TRBJ2-3; CDR3 protein: CASKLRGGAPDTQYF; CDR3 DNA: TGTGCTAGTAAACTCCGCGGGGGGGCCCCAGATACGCAGTATTTT
D gene: -; clone size: -; V gene: TRBV27; J gene: TRBJ2-1; CDR3 protein: CASSFLGGSPYNEQFF; CDR3 DNA: TGTGCCAGCAGTTTCCTTGGGGGGTCCCCCTACAATGAGCAGTTCTTC
D gene: -; clone size: -; V gene: TRBV5-4; J gene: TRBJ2-2; CDR3 protein: CASSLKRDTLRGTGELFF; CDR3 DNA: TGTGCCAGCAGCTTGAAGAGGGACACCTTACGGGGCACCGGGGAGCTGTTTTTT
D gene: -; clone size: once; V gene: TRBV23-1; J gene: TRBJ2-3; CDR3 protein: CASSHTTGPSTDTQCF; CDR3 DNA: TGCGCCAGCAGTCATACGACAGGTCCTAGCACAGATACGCAGTGTTTT
D gene: TRBD1; clone size: -; V gene: TRBV18; J gene: TRBJ2-1; CDR3 protein: CASSPPGTGKSTEQFF; CDR3 DNA: TGTGCCAGCTCACCACCCGGGACAGGGAAATCCACTGAGCAGTTCTTC
D gene: -; clone size: -; V gene: TRBV5-1; J gene: TRBJ2-1; CDR3 protein: CASSPGTGGDEQFF; CDR3 DNA: TGCGCCAGCAGCCCGGGAACAGGGGGGGATGAGCAGTTCTTC